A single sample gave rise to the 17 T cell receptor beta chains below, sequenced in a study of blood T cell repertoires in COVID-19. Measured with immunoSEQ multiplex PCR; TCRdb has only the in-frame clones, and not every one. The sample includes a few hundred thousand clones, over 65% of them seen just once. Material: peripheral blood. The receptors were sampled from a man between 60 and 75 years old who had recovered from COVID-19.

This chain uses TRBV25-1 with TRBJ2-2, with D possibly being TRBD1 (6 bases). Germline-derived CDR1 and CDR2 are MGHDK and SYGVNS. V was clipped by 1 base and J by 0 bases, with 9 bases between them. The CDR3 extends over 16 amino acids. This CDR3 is CASSESGTSNTGELFF. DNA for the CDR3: TGTGCCAGCAGTGAATCAGGGACATCGAACACCGGGGAGCTGTTTTTT.

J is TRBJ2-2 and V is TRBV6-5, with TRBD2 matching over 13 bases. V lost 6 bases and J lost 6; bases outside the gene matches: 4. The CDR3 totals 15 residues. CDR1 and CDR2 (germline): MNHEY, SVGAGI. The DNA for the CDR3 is TGTGCCAGCAGCCAACTAGCGGGAGGGCCCGGGGAGCTGTTTTTT. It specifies CASSQLAGGPGELFF.

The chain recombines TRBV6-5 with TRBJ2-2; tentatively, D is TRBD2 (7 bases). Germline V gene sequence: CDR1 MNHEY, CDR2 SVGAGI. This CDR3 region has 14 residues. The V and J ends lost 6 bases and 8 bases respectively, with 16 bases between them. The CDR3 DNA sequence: TGTGCCAGCAGACGGGGGGCATCGGGAGGGGAGCTGTTTTTT. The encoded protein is CASRRGASGGELFF.

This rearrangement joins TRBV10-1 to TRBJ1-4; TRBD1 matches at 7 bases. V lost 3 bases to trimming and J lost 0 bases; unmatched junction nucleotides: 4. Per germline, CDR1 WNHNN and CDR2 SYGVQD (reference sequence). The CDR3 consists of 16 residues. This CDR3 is CASSEATGPTNEKLFF. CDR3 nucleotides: TGCGCCAGCAGTGAAGCGACAGGGCCAACTAATGAAAAACTGTTTTTT.

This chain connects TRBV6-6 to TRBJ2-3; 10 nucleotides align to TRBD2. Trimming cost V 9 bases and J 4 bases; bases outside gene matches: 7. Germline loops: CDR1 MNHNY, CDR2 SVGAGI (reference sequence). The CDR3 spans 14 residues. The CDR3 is CASGLAGVADTQYF. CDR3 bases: TGTGCCAGTGGGCTAGCGGGAGTTGCAGATACGCAGTATTTT.

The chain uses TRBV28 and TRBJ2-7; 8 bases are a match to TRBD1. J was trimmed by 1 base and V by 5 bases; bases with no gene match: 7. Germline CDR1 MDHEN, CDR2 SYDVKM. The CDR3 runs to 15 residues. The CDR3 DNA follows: TGTGCCAGCAGTGGGGGGACAGGCTATTCCTACGAGCAGTACTTC. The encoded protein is CASSGGTGYSYEQYF.

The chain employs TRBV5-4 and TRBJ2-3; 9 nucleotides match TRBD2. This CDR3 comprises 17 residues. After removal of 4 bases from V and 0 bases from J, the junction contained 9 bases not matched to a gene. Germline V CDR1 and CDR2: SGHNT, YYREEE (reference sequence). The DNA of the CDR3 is TGTGCCAGCAGCCGGCCTCTAGCGGGAATAAGCACAGATACGCAGTATTTT. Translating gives CASSRPLAGISTDTQYF.

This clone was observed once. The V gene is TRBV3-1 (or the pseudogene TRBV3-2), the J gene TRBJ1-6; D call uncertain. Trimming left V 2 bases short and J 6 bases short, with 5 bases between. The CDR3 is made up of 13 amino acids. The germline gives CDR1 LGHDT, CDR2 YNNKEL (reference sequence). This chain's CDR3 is CASSQRGNSPLHF. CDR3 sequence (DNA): TGTGCCAGCAGCCAACGGGGTAATTCACCCCTCCACTTT.

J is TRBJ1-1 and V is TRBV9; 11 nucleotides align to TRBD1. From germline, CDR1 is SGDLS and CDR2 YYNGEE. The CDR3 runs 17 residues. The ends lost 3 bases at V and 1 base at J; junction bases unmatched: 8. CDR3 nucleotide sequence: TGTGCCAGCAGCGAGGACAGGGGGCGTTTTCCGAACACTGAAGCTTTCTTT. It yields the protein CASSEDRGRFPNTEAFF.

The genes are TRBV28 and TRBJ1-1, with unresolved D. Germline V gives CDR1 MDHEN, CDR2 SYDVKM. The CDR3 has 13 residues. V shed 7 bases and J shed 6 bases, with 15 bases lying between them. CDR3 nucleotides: TGTGCCAGCAAGTTTATCGGGGTCCCTGAAGCTTTCTTT. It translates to CASKFIGVPEAFF.

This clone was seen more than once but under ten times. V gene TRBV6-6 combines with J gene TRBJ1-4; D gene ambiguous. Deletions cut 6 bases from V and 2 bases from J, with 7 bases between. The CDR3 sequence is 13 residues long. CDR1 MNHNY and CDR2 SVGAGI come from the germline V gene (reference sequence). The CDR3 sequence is CASSGVTNEKLFF. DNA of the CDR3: TGTGCCAGCAGCGGGGTCACTAATGAAAAACTGTTTTTT.

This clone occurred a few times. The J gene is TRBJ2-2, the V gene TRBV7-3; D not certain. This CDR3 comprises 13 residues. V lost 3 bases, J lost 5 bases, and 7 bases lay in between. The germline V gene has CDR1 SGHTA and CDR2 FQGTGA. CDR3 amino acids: CASSFIETGELFF. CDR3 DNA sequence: TGTGCCAGCAGCTTCATTGAGACCGGGGAGCTGTTTTTT.

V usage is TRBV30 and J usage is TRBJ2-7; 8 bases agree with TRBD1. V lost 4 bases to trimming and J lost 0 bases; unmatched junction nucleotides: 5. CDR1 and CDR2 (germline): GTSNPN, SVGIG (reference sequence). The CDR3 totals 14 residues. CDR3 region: CAWTVGTGSYEQYF. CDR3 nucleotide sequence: TGTGCCTGGACCGTCGGGACAGGCTCCTACGAGCAGTACTTC.

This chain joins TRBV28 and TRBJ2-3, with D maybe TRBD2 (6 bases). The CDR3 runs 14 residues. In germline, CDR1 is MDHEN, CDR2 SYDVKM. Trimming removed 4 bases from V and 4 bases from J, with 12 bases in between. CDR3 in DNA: TGTGCCAGCAGTTCGCCGGGGGTTTCAGATACGCAGTATTTT. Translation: CASSSPGVSDTQYF.

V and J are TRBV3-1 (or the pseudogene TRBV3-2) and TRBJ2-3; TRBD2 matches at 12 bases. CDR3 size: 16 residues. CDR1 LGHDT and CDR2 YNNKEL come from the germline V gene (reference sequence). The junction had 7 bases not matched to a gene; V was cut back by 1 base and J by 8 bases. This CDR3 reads CASSQGTSGGLGTQYF. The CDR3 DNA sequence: TGTGCCAGCAGCCAAGGAACTAGCGGGGGGCTTGGTACGCAGTATTTT.

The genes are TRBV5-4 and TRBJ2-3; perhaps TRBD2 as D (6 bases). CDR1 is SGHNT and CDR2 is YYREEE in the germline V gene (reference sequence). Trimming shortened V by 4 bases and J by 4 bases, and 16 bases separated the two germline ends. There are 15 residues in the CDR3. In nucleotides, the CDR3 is TGTGCCAGCAGCCCCCGGGGAGGCTACGCAGATACGCAGTATTTT. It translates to CASSPRGGYADTQYF. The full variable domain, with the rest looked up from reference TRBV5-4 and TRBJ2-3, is ETGVTQSPTHLIKTRGQQVTLRCSSQSGHNTVSWYQQALGQGPQFIFQYYREEENGRGNFPPRFSGLQFPNYSSELNVNALELDDSALYLCASSPRGGYADTQYFGPGTRLTVL.

Written as DNA, the CDR3 is TGTGCCAGCAGACCCATGGGGGGAGGGACCCTACGCAATGAGCAGTTCTTC. It specifies CASRPMGGGTLRNEQFF. J is TRBJ2-1 and V is TRBV7-9; 7 bases agree with TRBD2. The V segment lost 6 bases and the J segment 6 bases; nucleotides outside the gene matches: 17. CDR3 length: 17 amino acids. Germline V gives CDR1 SEHNR, CDR2 FQNEAQ (reference sequence).